These T cell receptor beta chains were read from a single sample in a study of CD4 and CD8 cells across lung adenocarcinoma regions. TCRdb independently ran MiXCR on the PCR reads; one entry per CDR3 protein. The sample shows under 30,000 distinct CDR3 sequences, 53% of them seen only once. What was sequenced was CD8+ T cells from the center of a lung tumor. The receptors were sampled from a male donor with lung adenocarcinoma. The CD4 and CD8 labels of this study may be unreliable. The CDR3 runs from the conserved cysteine through the conserved F or W. Fields, in order: J gene, clone size, D gene, V gene, CDR3 protein. A D gene is named only where the DNA matches it firmly. A clone size is listed for some rows: how often the clone was seen (once, few, many), or a class if it is expanded.

TRBJ2-1,-,TRBD1,TRBV11-2,CASSSGPGQGYNEQFF
TRBJ2-4,-,-,TRBV27,CASSLLGRGATNTQYF
TRBJ2-3,many,-,TRBV7-6,CASSLAGASTDTQYF
TRBJ1-2,medium-sized,TRBD1,TRBV6-1,CASSVQGGDGYTF
-,-,-,TRBV12-3/TRBV12-4,CASSLFATGAQFF
TRBJ2-1,-,-,TRBV10-1,CARGTGLRAENTQYF
TRBJ2-4,-,TRBD1,TRBV6-1,CASSGTRGDREGLDQDTQYF
-,-,-,TRBV6-1,CGGSGAGAQNTQYF
TRBJ2-3,medium-sized,-,TRBV6-6,CASRQTITSRTDTQYF
TRBJ2-5,once,-,TRBV4-2,CASRGYGGPQPETQYF